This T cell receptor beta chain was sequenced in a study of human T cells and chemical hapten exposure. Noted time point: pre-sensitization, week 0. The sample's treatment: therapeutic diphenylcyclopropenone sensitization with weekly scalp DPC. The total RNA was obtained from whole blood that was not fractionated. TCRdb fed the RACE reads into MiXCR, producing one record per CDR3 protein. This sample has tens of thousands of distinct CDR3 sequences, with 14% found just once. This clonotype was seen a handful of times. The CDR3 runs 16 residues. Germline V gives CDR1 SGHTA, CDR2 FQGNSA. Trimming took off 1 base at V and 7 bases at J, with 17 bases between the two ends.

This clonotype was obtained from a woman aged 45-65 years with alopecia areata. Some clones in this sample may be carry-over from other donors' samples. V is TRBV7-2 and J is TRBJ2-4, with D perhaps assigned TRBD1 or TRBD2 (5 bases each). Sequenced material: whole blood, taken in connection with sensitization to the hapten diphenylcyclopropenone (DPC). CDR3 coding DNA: TGTGCCAGCAGCTTAGGAATTGGGGGATGGTGGAACATTCAGTACTTC. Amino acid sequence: CASSLGIGGWWNIQYF.